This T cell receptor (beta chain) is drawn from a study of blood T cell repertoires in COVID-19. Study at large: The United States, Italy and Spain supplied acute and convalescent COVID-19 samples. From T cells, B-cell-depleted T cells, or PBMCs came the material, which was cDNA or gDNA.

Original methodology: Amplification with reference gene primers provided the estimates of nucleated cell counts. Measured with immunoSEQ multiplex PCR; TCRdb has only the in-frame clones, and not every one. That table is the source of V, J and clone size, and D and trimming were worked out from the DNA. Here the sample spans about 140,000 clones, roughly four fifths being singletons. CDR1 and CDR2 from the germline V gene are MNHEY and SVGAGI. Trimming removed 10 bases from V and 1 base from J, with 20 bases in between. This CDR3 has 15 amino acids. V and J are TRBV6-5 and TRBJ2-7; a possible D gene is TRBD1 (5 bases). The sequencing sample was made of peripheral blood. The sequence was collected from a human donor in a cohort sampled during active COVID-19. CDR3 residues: CAIGAAALGSYEQYF. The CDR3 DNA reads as TGTGCCATTGGGGCGGCGGCTCTAGGTTCCTACGAGCAGTACTTC.